These 10 T cell receptor beta chains were sequenced from one sample in a study of identical twins. TCRdb ran MiXCR on the 5' RACE reads and lists one entry per CDR3 protein. The repertoire holds just under 550,000 distinct CDR3 sequences, with around 15% as singletons. The sample was also reused in another study, on yellow fever vaccine responses in identical twins.

Source material: CD4+ T cells sorted from blood. Receptors originate from a woman under 30 in good health.

This clonotype has just a few counts. The chain combines TRBV7-2 with TRBJ1-1; D possibly corresponds to TRBD1 (5 bases). Germline CDR1 is SGHTA and CDR2 is FQGNSA. The ends were cut back, 5 bases at V and 5 bases at J, with 21 bases in the middle. The CDR3 spans 16 residues. The CDR3 loop is CASSAPAFRARTEAFF. CDR3 nucleotide sequence: TGTGCCAGCAGCGCCCCAGCCTTCAGGGCACGGACTGAAGCTTTCTTT.

The chain has TRBV15 and TRBJ2-3, with D perhaps TRBD1 or TRBD2 (6 bases each). The ends were cut back, 0 bases at V and 1 base at J, with 14 bases in the middle. Germline V lookup: CDR1 LNHNV, CDR2 YYDKDF (reference sequence). This CDR3 is built from 17 residues. The CDR3 is CATSRDSGASGTDTQYF. CDR3 nucleotides: TGTGCCACCAGCAGAGATTCGGGGGCTAGCGGCACAGATACGCAGTATTTT.

This clonotype was seen more than once but under ten times. The chain uses TRBV5-1 and TRBJ2-6; D is undetermined. This CDR3 contains 15 residues. V was cut by 1 base and J by 0 bases, with 5 bases left in between. The V gene's germline CDR1 is SGHRS and CDR2 YFSETQ. The CDR3 region is CASSLPDSGANVLTF. The CDR3 DNA reads as TGCGCCAGCAGCTTGCCAGACTCTGGGGCCAACGTCCTGACTTTC. Complete variable domain (other parts from reference TRBV5-1 and TRBJ2-6): KAGVTQTPRYLIKTRGQQVTLSCSPISGHRSVSWYQQTPGQGLQFLFEYFSETQRNKGNFPGRFSGRQFSNSRSEMNVSTLELGDSALYLCASSLPDSGANVLTFGAGSRLTVL.

This clonotype occurred a few times. The chain uses TRBV20-1 and TRBJ2-1, with 9 bases fitting TRBD2. With V trimmed by 4 bases and J by 6 bases, 10 bases remained unmatched. From germline, CDR1 is DFQATT and CDR2 SNEGSKA (reference sequence). The length of the CDR3 is 15 residues. The CDR3 here is CSAIRGRGGRNEQFF. DNA for the CDR3: TGCAGTGCTATTAGAGGGCGGGGGGGCCGCAATGAGCAGTTCTTC.

This rearrangement joins TRBV20-1 to TRBJ2-3; D may match TRBD1 or TRBD2 (5 bases each). Trimming stripped 2 bases from V and 0 bases from J, with 12 bases between. This CDR3 is built from 15 residues. Germline CDR1 reads DFQATT; CDR2 reads SNEGSKA (reference sequence). The CDR3 sequence is CSARYEGPSTDTQYF. In DNA form, the CDR3 reads TGCAGTGCTAGATACGAGGGGCCTAGCACAGATACGCAGTATTTT.

V and J are TRBV10-3 and TRBJ2-2, with 7 nucleotides matching TRBD2. The CDR3 spans 14 residues. Per germline, CDR1 ENHRY and CDR2 SYGVKD. V lost 11 bases and J lost 5; bases outside the gene matches: 11. Here the CDR3 reads CASGGTTQTGELFF. The CDR3, as DNA: TGTGCCTCCGGGGGGACTACTCAAACCGGGGAGCTGTTTTTT.

This clonotype was observed a handful of times. The genes are TRBV7-2 and TRBJ1-2; perhaps TRBD1 as D (5 bases). Trimming shortened V by 7 bases and J by 7 bases, and 16 bases separated the two germline ends. Germline assignment: CDR1 SGHTA and CDR2 FQGNSA. The CDR3 has 13 amino acids. This chain's CDR3 is CASTPEAGSGYTF. In nucleotides, the CDR3 is TGTGCCAGCACCCCCGAAGCAGGGAGTGGCTACACCTTC.

There are a few counts of this clonotype. The chain recombines TRBV29-1 with TRBJ1-1; D remains unclear. Looked up from germline, CDR1 is SQVTM and CDR2 is ANQGSEA. The CDR3 is 10 amino acids. Trimming took 6 bases from V and 6 from J, leaving 8 bases between them. CDR3 bases: TGCAGCGTCGGGCACGCTGAAGCTTTCTTT. Translated: CSVGHAEAFF.

This clonotype turned up a few times. The CDR3 reads CASSLGSKDNEQFF. The CDR3 nucleotides read TGCGCCAGCAGCTTGGGATCTAAAGACAATGAGCAGTTCTTC. The chain combines TRBV5-1 with TRBJ2-1; D not resolved. This CDR3 has 14 residues. Trimming removed 0 bases from V and 5 bases from J, with 9 bases in between. Germline assignment: CDR1 SGHRS and CDR2 YFSETQ.

This chain uses TRBV7-7 with TRBJ2-3; 11 bases agree with TRBD2. The germline gives CDR1 SSHAT, CDR2 FNYEAQ (reference sequence). The CDR3 length is 18 residues. V shed 5 bases and J 2 bases; nucleotides not matched to a gene: 12. CDR3 DNA: TGTGCCAGCAGCCAGCGGCTAGCGGGGGGCCCGCCCACAGATACGCAGTATTTT. Translated: CASSQRLAGGPPTDTQYF.